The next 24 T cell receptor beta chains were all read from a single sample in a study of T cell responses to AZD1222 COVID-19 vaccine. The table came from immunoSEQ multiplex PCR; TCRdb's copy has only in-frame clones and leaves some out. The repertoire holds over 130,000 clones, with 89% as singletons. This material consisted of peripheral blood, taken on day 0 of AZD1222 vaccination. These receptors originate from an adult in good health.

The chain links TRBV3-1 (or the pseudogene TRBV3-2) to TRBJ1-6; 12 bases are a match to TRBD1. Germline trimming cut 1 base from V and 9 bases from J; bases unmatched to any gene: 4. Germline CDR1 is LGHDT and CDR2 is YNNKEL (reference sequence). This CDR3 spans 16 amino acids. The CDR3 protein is CASSQAGQGAVSPLHF. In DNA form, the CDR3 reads TGTGCCAGCAGCCAAGCGGGACAGGGGGCAGTTTCACCCCTCCACTTT.

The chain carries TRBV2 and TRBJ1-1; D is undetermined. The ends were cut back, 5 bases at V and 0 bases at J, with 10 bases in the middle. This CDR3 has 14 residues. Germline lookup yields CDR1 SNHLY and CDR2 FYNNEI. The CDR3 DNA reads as TGTGCCAGCAGTCCCCAAAGGTTGAACACTGAAGCTTTCTTT. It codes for CASSPQRLNTEAFF.

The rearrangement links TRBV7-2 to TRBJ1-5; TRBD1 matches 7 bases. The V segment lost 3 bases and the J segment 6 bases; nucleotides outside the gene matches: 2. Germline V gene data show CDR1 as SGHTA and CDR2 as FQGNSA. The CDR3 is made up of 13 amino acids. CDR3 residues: CASSFNRGQPQHF. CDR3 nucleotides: TGTGCCAGCAGCTTCAACAGGGGTCAGCCCCAGCATTTT.

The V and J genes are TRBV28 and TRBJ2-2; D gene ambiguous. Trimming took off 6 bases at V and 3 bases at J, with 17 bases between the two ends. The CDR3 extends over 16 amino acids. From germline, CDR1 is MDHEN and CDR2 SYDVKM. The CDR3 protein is CASRPARDGDTGELFF. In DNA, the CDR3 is TGTGCCAGCAGACCTGCCCGCGACGGCGACACCGGGGAGCTGTTTTTT.

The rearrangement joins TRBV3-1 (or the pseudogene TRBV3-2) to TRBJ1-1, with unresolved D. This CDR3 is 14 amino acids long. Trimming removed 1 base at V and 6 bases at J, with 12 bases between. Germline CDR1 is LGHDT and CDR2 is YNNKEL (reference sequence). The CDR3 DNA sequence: TGTGCCAGCAGCCAAGTTCCCCACCGGGCTGAAGCTTTCTTT. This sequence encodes CASSQVPHRAEAFF.

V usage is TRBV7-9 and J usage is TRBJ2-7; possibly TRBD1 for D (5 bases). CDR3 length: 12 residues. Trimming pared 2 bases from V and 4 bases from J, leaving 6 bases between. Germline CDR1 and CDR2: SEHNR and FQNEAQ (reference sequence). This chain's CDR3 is CASSLKGYEQYF. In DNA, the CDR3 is TGTGCCAGCAGCTTAAAGGGGTACGAGCAGTACTTC.

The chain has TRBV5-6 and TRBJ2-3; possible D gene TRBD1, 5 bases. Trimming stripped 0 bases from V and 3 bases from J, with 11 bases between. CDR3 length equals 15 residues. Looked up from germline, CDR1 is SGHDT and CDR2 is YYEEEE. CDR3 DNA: TGTGCCAGCAGCTTGGAACAGGAAGGGACAGATACGCAGTATTTT. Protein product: CASSLEQEGTDTQYF.

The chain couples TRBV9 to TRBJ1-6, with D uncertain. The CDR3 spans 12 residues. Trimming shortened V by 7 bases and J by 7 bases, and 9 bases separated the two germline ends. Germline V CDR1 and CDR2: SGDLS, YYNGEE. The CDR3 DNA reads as TGTGCCAGCGGCAGCAAGAATTCACCCCTCCACTTT. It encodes CASGSKNSPLHF.

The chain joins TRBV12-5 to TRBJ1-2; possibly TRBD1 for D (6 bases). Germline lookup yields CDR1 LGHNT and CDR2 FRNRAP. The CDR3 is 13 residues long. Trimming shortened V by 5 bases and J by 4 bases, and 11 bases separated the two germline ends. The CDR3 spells CASGRDTAYGYTF. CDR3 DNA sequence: TGTGCTAGTGGTCGGGACACCGCCTATGGCTACACCTTC.

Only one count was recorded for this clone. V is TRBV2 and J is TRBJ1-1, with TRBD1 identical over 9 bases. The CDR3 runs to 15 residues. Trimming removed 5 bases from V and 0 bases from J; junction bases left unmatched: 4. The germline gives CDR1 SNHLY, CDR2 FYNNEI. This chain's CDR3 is CASSRTGVMNTEAFF. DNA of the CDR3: TGTGCCAGCAGTAGGACAGGGGTTATGAACACTGAAGCTTTCTTT.

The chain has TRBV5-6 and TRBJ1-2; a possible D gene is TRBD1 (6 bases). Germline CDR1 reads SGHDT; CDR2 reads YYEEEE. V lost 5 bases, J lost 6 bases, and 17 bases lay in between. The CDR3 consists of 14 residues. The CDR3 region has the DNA TGTGCCAGCAGTCTCTTAGGGGGGGCAGATGGCTACACCTTC. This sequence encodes CASSLLGGADGYTF. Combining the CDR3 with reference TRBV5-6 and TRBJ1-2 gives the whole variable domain DAGVTQSPTHLIKTRGQQVTLRCSPKSGHDTVSWYQQALGQGPQFIFQYYEEEERQRGNFPDRFSGHQFPNYSSELNVNALLLGDSALYLCASSLLGGADGYTFGSGTRLTVV.

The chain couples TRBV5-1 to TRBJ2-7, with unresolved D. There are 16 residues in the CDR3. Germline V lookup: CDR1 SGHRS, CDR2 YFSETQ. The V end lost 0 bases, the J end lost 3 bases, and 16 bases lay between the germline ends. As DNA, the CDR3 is TGCGCCAGCAGCTTGGTAGGCAGAACCCCGGGCTACGAGCAGTACTTC. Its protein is CASSLVGRTPGYEQYF.

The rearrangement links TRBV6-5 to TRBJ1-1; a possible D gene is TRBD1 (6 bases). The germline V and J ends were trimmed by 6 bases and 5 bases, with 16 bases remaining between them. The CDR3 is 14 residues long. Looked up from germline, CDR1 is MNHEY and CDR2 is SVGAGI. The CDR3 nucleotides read TGTGCCAGCAGCTACATCAGGGGTAGTACTGAAGCTTTCTTT. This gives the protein CASSYIRGSTEAFF.

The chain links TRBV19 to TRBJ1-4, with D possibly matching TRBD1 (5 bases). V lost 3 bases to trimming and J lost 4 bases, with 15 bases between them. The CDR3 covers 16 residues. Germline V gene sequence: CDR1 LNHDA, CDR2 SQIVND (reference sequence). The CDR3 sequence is CASSMEWGRGNEKLFF. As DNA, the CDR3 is TGTGCCAGTAGTATGGAATGGGGACGGGGTAATGAAAAACTGTTTTTT.

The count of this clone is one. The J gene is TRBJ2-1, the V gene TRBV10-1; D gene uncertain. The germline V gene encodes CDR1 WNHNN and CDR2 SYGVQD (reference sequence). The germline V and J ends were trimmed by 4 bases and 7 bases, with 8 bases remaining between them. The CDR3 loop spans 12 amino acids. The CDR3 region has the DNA TGCGCCAGCAGTGCCTTTGGGAATGAGCAGTTCTTC. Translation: CASSAFGNEQFF.

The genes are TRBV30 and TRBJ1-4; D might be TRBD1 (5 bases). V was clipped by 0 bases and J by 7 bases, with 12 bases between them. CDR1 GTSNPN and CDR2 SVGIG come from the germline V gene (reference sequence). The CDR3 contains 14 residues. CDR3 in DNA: TGTGCCTGGAGTGTAGGGGATTGGGGTGAAAAACTGTTTTTT. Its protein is CAWSVGDWGEKLFF.

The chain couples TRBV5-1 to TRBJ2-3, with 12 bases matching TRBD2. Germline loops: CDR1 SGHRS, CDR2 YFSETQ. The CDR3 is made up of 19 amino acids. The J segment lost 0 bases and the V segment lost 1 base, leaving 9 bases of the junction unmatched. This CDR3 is CASSLFPLTSGGSTDTQYF. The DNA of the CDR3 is TGCGCCAGCAGCTTGTTCCCCTTGACTAGCGGGGGTAGCACAGATACGCAGTATTTT.

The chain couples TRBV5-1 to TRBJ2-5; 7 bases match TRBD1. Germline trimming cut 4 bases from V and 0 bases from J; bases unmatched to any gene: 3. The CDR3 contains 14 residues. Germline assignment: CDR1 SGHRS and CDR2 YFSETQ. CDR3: CASSPGQYQETQYF. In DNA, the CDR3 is TGCGCCAGCAGCCCGGGACAGTACCAAGAGACCCAGTACTTC.

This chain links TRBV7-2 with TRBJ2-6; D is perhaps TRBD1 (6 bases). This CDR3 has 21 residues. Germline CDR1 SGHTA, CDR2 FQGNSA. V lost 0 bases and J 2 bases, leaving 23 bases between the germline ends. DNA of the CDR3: TGTGCCAGCAGCTTAGCCGCTCCGGGACAACTAACCTTCCCTGGGGCCAACGTCCTGACTTTC. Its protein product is CASSLAAPGQLTFPGANVLTF.

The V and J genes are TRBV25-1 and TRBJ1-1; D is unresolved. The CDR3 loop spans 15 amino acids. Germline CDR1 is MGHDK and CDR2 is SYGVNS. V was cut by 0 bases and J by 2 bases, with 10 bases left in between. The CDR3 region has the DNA TGTGCCAGCAGTGAATACTCACGGATTAACACTGAAGCTTTCTTT. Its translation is CASSEYSRINTEAFF.

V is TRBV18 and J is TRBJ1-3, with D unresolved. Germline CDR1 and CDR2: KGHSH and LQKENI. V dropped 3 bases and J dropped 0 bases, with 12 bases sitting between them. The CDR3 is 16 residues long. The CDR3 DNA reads TGTGCCAGCTCACCGTCCAGGATCCCCTCTGGAAACACCATATATTTT. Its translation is CASSPSRIPSGNTIYF.

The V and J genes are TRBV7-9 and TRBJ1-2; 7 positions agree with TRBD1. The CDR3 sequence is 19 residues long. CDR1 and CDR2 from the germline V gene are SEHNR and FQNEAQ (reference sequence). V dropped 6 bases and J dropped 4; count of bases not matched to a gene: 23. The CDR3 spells CASSGRRDRNFPRSYGYTF. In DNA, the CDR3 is TGTGCCAGCAGTGGCCGTAGGGACAGAAACTTCCCTCGTAGCTATGGCTACACCTTC.

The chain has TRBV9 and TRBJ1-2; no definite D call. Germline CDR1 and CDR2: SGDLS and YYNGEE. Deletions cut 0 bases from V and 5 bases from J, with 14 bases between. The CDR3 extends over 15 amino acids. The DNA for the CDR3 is TGTGCCAGCAGCGTAGTACCCTCATCTGGATATGGCTACACCTTC. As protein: CASSVVPSSGYGYTF.

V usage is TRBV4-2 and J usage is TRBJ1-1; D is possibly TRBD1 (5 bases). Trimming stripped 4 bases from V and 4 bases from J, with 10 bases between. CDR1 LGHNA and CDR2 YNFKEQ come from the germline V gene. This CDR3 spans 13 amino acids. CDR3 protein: CASSPVGGTEAFF. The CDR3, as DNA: TGTGCCAGCAGCCCAGTGGGGGGCACTGAAGCTTTCTTT.